The clone carrying this T cell receptor beta chain has at least ten counts. Its matching antigen is unknown. Trimming pared 4 bases from V and 3 bases from J, leaving 13 bases between. There are 15 residues in the CDR3. Looked up from germline, CDR1 is LGHNA and CDR2 is YNFKEQ. This entry belongs to a study of CD8 T cells in ankylosing spondylitis. Points from the study as a whole: For ankylosing spondylitis blood, a TCR beta motif of 7 or 8 highly homologous variants appeared characteristic.

TCRdb re-called the 5' RACE reads through MiXCR, storing one row per CDR3 protein. The data hold 500,000 to 550,000 distinct CDR3 sequences, with 10% to 15% observed a single time. The material sequenced was blood, either unsorted or a sorted T cell fraction (not recorded which). The sequence was collected from a male donor with ankylosing spondylitis. The chain recombines TRBV4-2 with TRBJ2-1; no reliable D call. The CDR3 DNA sequence: TGTGCCAGCAGCCCCACGCGGCGGATCTACAATGAGCAGTTCTTC. This gives the protein CASSPTRRIYNEQFF.